This TCR beta chain derives from a study of blood T cells in healthy people across ages. Study-wide findings and caveats: TCR beta diversity tracked closely with naive T cell percentage. Older age went with lower TCR beta diversity per million T cells, in a roughly linear way.

In its sample, this clonotype was seen a few times. Its antigen remains unknown. Sample donors were healthy Caucasian individuals that came from Russia, aged 6 to 90. Using a J-beta primer mix together with a sample-barcoded 5' primer, a second PCR was run for roughly 6 to 11 cycles. Sequencing recovered at least 2.5 million CDR3-containing paired-end reads from each sample. TCRdb re-called the 5' RACE reads through MiXCR, storing one row per CDR3 protein. The table shows fewer than 2,000,000 distinct CDR3 sequences, with roughly 32% occurring only once. Germline V gives CDR1 MGHRA, CDR2 YSYEKL. CDR3 length equals 15 residues. The V segment lost 4 bases and the J segment 2 bases; nucleotides outside the gene matches: 8.

Sequences were obtained from blood. V is TRBV4-1 and J is TRBJ2-7, with 7 bases matching TRBD1. This sequence was found in a woman in her 30s in good health. As DNA, the CDR3 is TGCGCCAGCAGCCTCACCGGGACAGCCCCCTACGAGCAGTACTTC. Protein: CASSLTGTAPYEQYF.